This T cell receptor beta chain was identified in a study of T cells in localized non-small cell lung cancer. General study points: Sequencing was limited to one tumor region, leaving the possibility of heterogeneity open.

TCRdb's copy holds only in-frame clones and misses some; the assay was immunoSEQ multiplex PCR. The table has nearly 25,000 clones, 92% seen once; the top ten hold 13% to 15%. In regard to this clone: Its antigen is currently unknown.

The CDR3 extends over 15 amino acids. With 1 base removed from V and 0 bases from J, the gap between germline ends came to 8 bases. Germline V gene sequence: CDR1 SGHTA, CDR2 FQGNSA. This receptor was taken from a man aged 40 to 69 with stage III squamous cell lung carcinoma. V usage is TRBV7-2 and J usage is TRBJ2-3; D uncertain. Sequenced material: peripheral blood, taken before any cancer treatment. This CDR3 reads CASSLVGFSTDTQYF. The CDR3 coding sequence is TGTGCCAGCAGCTTAGTCGGATTTAGCACAGATACGCAGTATTTT.